This TCR beta chain was documented in a study of T cells in Graves' hyperthyroidism and ophthalmopathy. TCR beta CDR3 region amplification was performed from RNA transcripts. TCR CDR3 regions were first amplified by RT-PCR with HTBI primers. A single record per CDR3 protein comes from TCRdb applying MiXCR to the multiplex PCR reads. The table records around 250,000 distinct CDR3 sequences, 13% to 15% of them present only once. The study collected blood at first hyperthyroidism diagnosis, before any ophthalmopathy symptoms arose. PBMCs came from more than 8.5 ml fresh peripheral blood. This clonotype was recorded at least ten times. Antigen: not known. Study-wide findings and caveats: Blood samples included most of the expanded thyroid clonotypes exceeding 0.001. The model forecast ophthalmopathy, anticipating it by a median around 6.9 months before onset.

The sample taken for sequencing was blood. The receptor was isolated from a woman aged 40 to 55 with Graves' hyperthyroidism that later progressed to Graves' ophthalmopathy.

The CDR3 loop is CASSLRTSGRGETQYF. As DNA, the CDR3 is TGTGCCAGCAGCTTACGGACTAGCGGGAGAGGGGAGACCCAGTACTTC. The chain links TRBV7-9 to TRBJ2-5; 13 bases line up with TRBD2. The trim removed 2 bases at V and 5 bases at J, leaving 5 bases unmatched. Germline CDR1 SEHNR, CDR2 FQNEAQ (reference sequence). The CDR3 is 16 amino acids. The variable domain in full, with the rest retrieved from reference TRBV7-9 and TRBJ2-5, is DTGVSQNPRHKITKRGQNVTFRCDPISEHNRLYWYRQTLGQGPEFLTYFQNEAQLEKSRLLSDRFSAERPKGSFSTLEIQRTEQGDSAMYLCASSLRTSGRGETQYFGPGTRLLVL.